The present T cell receptor beta chain was sequenced within a study of human T cells and chemical hapten exposure. Broader study findings: Relative to control repertoires, expanded TCRs gave rise to significantly more large CDR3 similarity clusters.

Time point reported: pre-sensitization, week 0. This sample's treatment: therapeutic diphenylcyclopropenone sensitization with weekly scalp DPC. TCRdb reprocessed the RACE reads via MiXCR and lists one record per CDR3 protein. This table has 89,000 or so distinct CDR3 sequences, over 6.5% appearing once. This CDR3 has 15 amino acids. Germline lookup yields CDR1 SEHNR and CDR2 FQNEAQ (reference sequence). The ends were cut back, 5 bases at V and 8 bases at J, with 18 bases in the middle. With respect to this clonotype: The antigen remains undetermined.

Sequencing used whole blood, obtained in connection with sensitization to the hapten diphenylcyclopropenone (DPC). The chain joins TRBV7-9 to TRBJ2-2; TRBD2 is a possible D gene (6 bases). The clonotype comes from a man between 35 and 55 years old with alopecia areata. Some clones in this sample may be carry-over from other donors' samples. The CDR3 protein is CASSRWTTTGGELFF. The CDR3 nucleotides read TGTGCCAGCAGCCGATGGACTACCACGGGGGGGGAGCTGTTTTTT. Combining the CDR3 with reference TRBV7-9 and TRBJ2-2 gives the whole variable domain DTGVSQNPRHKITKRGQNVTFRCDPISEHNRLYWYRQTLGQGPEFLTYFQNEAQLEKSRLLSDRFSAERPKGSFSTLEIQRTEQGDSAMYLCASSRWTTTGGELFFGEGSRLTVL.